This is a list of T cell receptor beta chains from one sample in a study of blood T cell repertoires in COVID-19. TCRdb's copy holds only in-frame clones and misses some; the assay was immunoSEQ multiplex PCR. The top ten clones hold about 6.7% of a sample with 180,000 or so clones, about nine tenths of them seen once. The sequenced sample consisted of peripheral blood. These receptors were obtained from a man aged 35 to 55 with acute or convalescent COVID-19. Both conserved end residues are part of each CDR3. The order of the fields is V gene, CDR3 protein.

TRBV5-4 CASSLDRNTEAFF
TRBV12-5 CASGSPRETQETQYF
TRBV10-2 CASSEIGVPGGGYTF
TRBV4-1 CASSQGEGADTQYF
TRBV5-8 CASSLGLGGEKLFF
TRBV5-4 CASSTRQGDTEAFF
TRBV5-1 CASSLNGGTSSPLHF
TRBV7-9 CASSTPTSQGNQPQHF
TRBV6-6 CASSNPTGRPYEQYF
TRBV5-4 CASSLTAGGPDTQYF
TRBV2 CASRDPGAHTGELFF
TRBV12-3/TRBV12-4 CASSFGRMYGYTF
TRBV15 CATSRGRPSNQPQHF
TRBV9 CASSRRQGSDGYTF
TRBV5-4 CASSLEQGGGTGELFF
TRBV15 CATSRGAGNSNQPQHF
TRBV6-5 CAPRRSPGSDTQYF
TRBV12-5 CASGRTASYNEQFF
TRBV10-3 CAISESARGRENEQYF
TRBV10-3 CAISERAGGINEQFF
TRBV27 CASSPIPDRGTEAFF
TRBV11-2 CASSLGAGAYEQYF
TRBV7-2 CASSPEVVWETQYF
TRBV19 CASSFYSGQGYYGYTF
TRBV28 CASSLMGARNIQYF
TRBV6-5 CASSLRGAELGTQYF
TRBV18 CASSADSSYGYTF
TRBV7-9 CASSLPQGAGSPLHF
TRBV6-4 CASSEDSLNTEAFF
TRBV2 CASNAGATEAFF